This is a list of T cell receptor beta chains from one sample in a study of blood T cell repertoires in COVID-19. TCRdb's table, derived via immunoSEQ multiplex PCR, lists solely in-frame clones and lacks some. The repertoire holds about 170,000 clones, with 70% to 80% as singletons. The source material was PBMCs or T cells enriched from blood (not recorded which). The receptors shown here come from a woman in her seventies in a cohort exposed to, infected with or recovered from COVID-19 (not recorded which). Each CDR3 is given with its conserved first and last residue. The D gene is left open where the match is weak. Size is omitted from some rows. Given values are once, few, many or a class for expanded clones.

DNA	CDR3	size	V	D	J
TGTGCCCGGCCCTTTGGGGGGAGAGACTATGGCTACACCTTC	CARPFGGRDYGYTF	.	TRBV28	.	TRBJ1-2
TGTGCCAGCAGTTACTCCACGGGCGGGGCTGGTCAGCCCCAGCATTTT	CASSYSTGGAGQPQHF	few	TRBV6-5	.	TRBJ1-5
TGTGCCAGTAGTAACAGGGATTCACCCCTCCACTTT	CASSNRDSPLHF	few	TRBV19	.	TRBJ1-6
TGTGCCAGCAGTTTCGGCAGGGCGGATGGCTACACCTTC	CASSFGRADGYTF	.	TRBV12-3/TRBV12-4	.	TRBJ1-2
TGTGCCAGCAGTGGACAGGTTGAAGCTTTCTTT	CASSGQVEAFF	.	TRBV25-1	.	TRBJ1-1
TGTGCCAGCAGCCCTATTATGGGAGCGGGAGGTAACAATGAGCAGTTCTTC	CASSPIMGAGGNNEQFF	.	TRBV5-4	TRBD2	TRBJ2-1
TGTGCCAGCACCAGACTTAACACAGATACGCAGTATTTT	CASTRLNTDTQYF	.	TRBV27	.	TRBJ2-3
TGCGCCAGCAGCTTGGAAGGGGTCCTCATGAACACTGAAGCTTTCTTT	CASSLEGVLMNTEAFF	.	TRBV5-1	.	TRBJ1-1
TGTGCCAGCCGCGGGACTAGATCTGTCGATGAGCAGTTCTTC	CASRGTRSVDEQFF	.	TRBV13	TRBD2	TRBJ2-1
TGTGCCAGCAGCTGGAGCGGGGCCTCCTACGAGCAGTACTTC	CASSWSGASYEQYF	.	TRBV7-8	TRBD2	TRBJ2-7
TGCAGTGCTAGTACAGGGGTCCTGTTTGCGCAGCCCCAGCATTTT	CSASTGVLFAQPQHF	.	TRBV20-1	TRBD1	TRBJ1-5
TGTGCCAGCAGCCCCCAGGCCAGGGGAAGGGGGATGAACACTGAAGCTTTCTTT	CASSPQARGRGMNTEAFF	.	TRBV28	.	TRBJ1-1
TGTGCCAGCAGCCCTCAAACTCAGGACAGGGCAGGCAGAGGCGACGAGCAGTACTTC	CASSPQTQDRAGRGDEQYF	.	TRBV7-2	TRBD1	TRBJ2-7
TGTGCCAGCAGTTCGACCCTAGACTACGCCTTC	CASSSTLDYAF	.	TRBV12-3/TRBV12-4	.	TRBJ2-7
TGTGCCAGCTCACCAGGGACAGGGGATTCACCCCTCCACTTT	CASSPGTGDSPLHF	.	TRBV18	TRBD1	TRBJ1-6
TGTGCCAGCTCACCACCCGGGACAGGGGGCACAGATACGCAGTATTTT	CASSPPGTGGTDTQYF	.	TRBV18	TRBD1	TRBJ2-3
TGTGCCAGCAGCTTGGCATCGGGACAGGGACTCTACGAGCAGTACTTC	CASSLASGQGLYEQYF	.	TRBV7-2	TRBD1	TRBJ2-7
TGCGCCAGCATGCCCGGCGGGGGGAATGAAAAACTGTTTTTT	CASMPGGGNEKLFF	.	TRBV5-1	.	TRBJ1-4
TGCGCCAGCAGCTTGACGGGACAGGGAGGCGAGCAGTACTTC	CASSLTGQGGEQYF	.	TRBV5-1	TRBD1	TRBJ2-7
TGTGCCAGCAGTAGGGACTGGCCCTACGAGCAGTACTTC	CASSRDWPYEQYF	.	TRBV6-5	.	TRBJ2-7
TGTGCCAGCAGGTGGAGGGATAACACTGAAGCTTTCTTT	CASRWRDNTEAFF	.	TRBV2	.	TRBJ1-1
TGTGCCAGCAGCTTGTATAGAGGCGAGCAGTACTTC	CASSLYRGEQYF	.	TRBV5-5	.	TRBJ2-7